The clone carrying this T cell receptor (beta chain) was picked up many times. Its antigen is not identified. These data come from a study of CD8 T cells in ankylosing spondylitis. Study conclusions and caveats: It was reported that disease-linked clones were significantly enriched in matched ankylosing spondylitis synovial fluid.

Preparation of TCR beta libraries was done by quantitative 5'-RACE with molecular barcodes. One entry per CDR3 protein, called by TCRdb with MiXCR from the 5' RACE reads. The repertoire holds 200,000 to 300,000 distinct CDR3 sequences, over 9.5% seen once, with less than 3% in the top ten. CDR1 and CDR2 from the germline V gene are DFQATT and SNEGSKA (reference sequence). The V gene lost 4 bases and the J gene lost 6 bases, with 6 bases spanning the gap. There are 10 residues in the CDR3. V is TRBV20-1 and J is TRBJ2-5; tentative D call: TRBD2 (5 bases). The source of this sequence is a male donor with ankylosing spondylitis or in good health (not recorded which). Sequencing was carried out using blood, either unsorted or a sorted T cell fraction (not recorded which). The CDR3 is CSATGKTQYF. The DNA of the CDR3 is TGCAGTGCTACCGGGAAGACCCAGTACTTC.